This T cell receptor (beta chain) was documented in a study of identical twins (dated by TCRdb to about 2016). The study in broad terms: The study deep-sequenced TCR alpha and beta repertoires from monozygotic twins, unrelated adults of various ages and cord blood to test whether fetal clonotypes persist. To rule out contamination, replicate twin experiments were performed at different times with different library preparation protocols.

Every donor was a healthy Caucasian. Three unrelated non-twin adults were additionally sequenced: a male aged 18 to 30, a male aged 50 to 60 and a female aged 50 to 60. Miltenyi CD45RO+ enrichment and human naive T-cell isolation kits were used to isolate memory (CD45RO+) and naive T cells from PBMC. On this clonotype: It has no known antigen specificity. One base away there is no much larger clone; base qualities are not given.

On the study overall, not on this receptor specifically: Compared with coincidental sharing between unrelated individuals, an excess of low generation-probability sequences was observed among out-of-frame TCR alpha sequences shared between twins. Because the same donors could not be followed over many years, conclusions were based on cross-sectional statistical analysis. The excess sharing between twins in beta out-of-frame sequences was weaker because fewer shared sequences reduced the signal-to-noise ratio. Zero-insertion analyses could be partly confounded by invariant T cells such as MAIT and iNKT, though diverse VJ usage argued against such confounding for most clonotypes. In monozygotic twins, recombination models systematically underestimated out-of-frame TCR alpha sharing, but the models matched the sharing seen between unrelated individuals. Fewer insertions were carried by abundant cord blood beta clonotypes, a similar but weaker trend appeared in young adult naive repertoires, and no such trend appeared in memory repertoires.

Library construction relied on 5' RACE. The listed sequencing device is Illumina HiSeq 2000. Template switching introduced a universal primer binding site; the final cDNA contained a unique molecular identifier, enabling accurate counting of TCR cDNA molecules. Specific primers in the conserved constant-segment region were used to synthesize first-strand cDNA for TCR alpha and beta chains. Each cDNA library was double barcoded, with a SMART-Mk sample barcode plus Illumina barcodes, to control for contamination. TruSeq adapter sequences along with Illumina sample barcodes were introduced in two successive PCR steps. The TCR alpha and beta cDNA libraries were sequenced on the Illumina HiSeq platform using custom primers. On the authors' methods: Unique molecular identifiers were extracted from raw reads with MiGEC, and CDR3 positions were determined with MiXCR. For each individual, recombination models were inferred using an EM algorithm with the repgenHMM and IGoR tools. Shared clonotypes were analyzed with the tcR package in R, and sharing was normalized by the product of cloneset sizes. Out-of-frame nonproductive sequences were analyzed to study raw recombination free of thymic and clonal selection effects. The public reads were run again by TCRdb, first through fastp at Q25 and then through MiXCR, and only productive beta chains were kept. Merged by CDR3 protein, the rows form single entries marked with the most common genes and DNA. What appears here as the V and J calls and clone size reflects TCRdb's work, not the paper's. Present in this sample are about 690,000 distinct CDR3 sequences, around 6% of which were seen just once. Approximately 2% of the sample is in the top ten clones.

V loses 6 bases at its end and J loses 3 bases; junction bases beyond the gene matches: 0. Including cysteine and phenylalanine, the CDR3 has 13 amino acids. Just CDR3 DNA is preserved here, 39 bases in frame from base 1. The germline V gene provides CDR1 LGHNT and CDR2 FRNRAP. Sample: naive T cells sorted from blood. What this sample's cell subset or site label stands for: cells isolated with a human naive T-cell isolation kit. This receptor was obtained from a man between 18 and 35 years old in good health. The chain joins TRBV12-5 to TRBJ2-7, with 12 bases matching TRBD2. The CDR3 reads as follows: CASGLAGGYEQYF. DNA sequence: TGTGCTAGTGGACTAGCGGGAGGCTACGAGCAGTACTTC. When the CDR3 is completed using the reference TRBV12-5 and TRBJ2-7 genes on either side, the full variable domain is DARVTQTPRHKVTEMGQEVTMRCQPILGHNTVFWYRQTMMQGLELLAYFRNRAPLDDSGMPKDRFSAEMPDATLATLKIQPSEPRDSAVYFCASGLAGGYEQYFGPGTRLTVT.